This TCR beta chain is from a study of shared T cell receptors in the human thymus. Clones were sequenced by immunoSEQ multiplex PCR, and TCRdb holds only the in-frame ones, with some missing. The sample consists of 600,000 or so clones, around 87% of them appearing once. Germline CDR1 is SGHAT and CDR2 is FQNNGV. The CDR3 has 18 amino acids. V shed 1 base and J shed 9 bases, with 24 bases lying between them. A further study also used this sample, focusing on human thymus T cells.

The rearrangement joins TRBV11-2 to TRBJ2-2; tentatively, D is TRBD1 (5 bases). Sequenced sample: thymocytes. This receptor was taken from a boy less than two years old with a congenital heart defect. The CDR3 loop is CASSLGTWTRQTIRELFF. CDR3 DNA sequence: TGTGCCAGCAGCTTAGGAACTTGGACGAGACAGACGATCCGGGAGCTGTTTTTT.